This note documents a single T cell receptor (beta chain) sequence. In the study's own analysis: Reference gene primer amplification gave nucleated cell count estimates. Clones were sequenced by immunoSEQ multiplex PCR, and TCRdb holds only the in-frame ones, with some missing. V and J calls and clone size are given by that table; D and trimming were obtained from the DNA. This sample carries 200,000 to 250,000 clones, about nine tenths of them seen once, and the ten largest clones take 2.7%. Germline V gene data show CDR1 as LNHNV and CDR2 as YYDKDF (reference sequence). The CDR3 has 14 amino acids. V gave up 0 bases and J gave up 10 bases, with 10 bases separating them. The sample belongs to a study of blood T cell repertoires in COVID-19. Study background: The study drew acute and convalescent COVID-19 samples from the United States, Italy and Spain. PBMCs, B-cell-depleted T cells, or T cells were the source of the cDNA or gDNA that made up the material.

Material: peripheral blood. The chain combines TRBV15 with TRBJ1-6; perhaps TRBD1 as D (5 bases). The sequence was collected from a woman aged 55 to 70 with acute or convalescent COVID-19. CDR3 in DNA: TGTGCCACCAGCAGAGACGGGGAGGGGTCACCCCTCCACTTT. Translation gives CATSRDGEGSPLHF.